The clone carrying this T cell receptor (beta chain) was observed a single time. How the authors handled the data: For nucleated cells, counts were estimated from reference gene primer amplification. Assay: immunoSEQ multiplex PCR; the TCRdb copy retains only in-frame clones and omits some. The V and J calls and clone size were taken over from that table, and D and trimming were inferred from the DNA. The table records tens of thousands of clones, around nine tenths of them present only once. V was cut by 3 bases and J by 7 bases, with 12 bases left in between. Germline values: CDR1 MDHEN, CDR2 SYDVKM. This CDR3 is built from 14 residues. The data originate from a study of blood T cell repertoires in COVID-19. About the research overall: COVID-19 samples collected from the United States, Italy and Spain covered acute and convalescent phases. PBMCs, B-cell-depleted T cells, or T cells provided the cDNA or gDNA that made up the material.

Sequencing input: peripheral blood. This sequence joins TRBV28 and TRBJ1-4; D not certain. This receptor was identified in a man aged 60 to 75 with acute or convalescent COVID-19. DNA for the CDR3: TGTGCCAGCAGTTTTCCCTCAGCGGGTGAAAAACTGTTTTTT. Translation gives CASSFPSAGEKLFF.